The 16 T cell receptor beta chains presented below share a single source sample, sequenced in a study of glioma-infiltrating T cells. The iRepertoire nested amplicon-rescue multiplex PCR amplified TCR alpha and beta CDR3s from RNA. In TCRdb, the multiplex PCR reads were re-called with MiXCR into one record per CDR3 protein. The table shows under 200,000 distinct CDR3 sequences, with around 40% occurring only once. Sequencing was done on a sample of glioma tissue, nonneoplastic brain tissue, or PBMCs (not recorded which). These receptors came from a human donor with low-grade glioma or glioblastoma, undergoing nonglioma brain surgery, or in good health (not recorded which).

The chain couples TRBV2 to TRBJ2-1; 7 bases are a match to TRBD2. The CDR3 extends over 14 amino acids. The V gene's germline CDR1 is SNHLY and CDR2 FYNNEI. Trimming took 9 bases from V and 8 from J; bases not matched to a gene: 13. CDR3 protein: CASDQRDLPDEQFF. The DNA for the CDR3 is TGTGCCAGTGATCAGCGGGACCTACCCGATGAGCAGTTCTTC.

This CDR3 reads CASSPATSGITTIYEQYF. CDR3 coding DNA: TGTGCCAGCAGCCCAGCGACTAGCGGGATCACTACTATCTACGAGCAGTACTTC. This chain connects TRBV11-2 to TRBJ2-7; TRBD2 aligns across 11 bases. V was clipped by 5 bases and J by 3 bases; unmatched bases: 15. The germline gives CDR1 SGHAT, CDR2 FQNNGV. The CDR3 is made up of 18 amino acids.

This chain uses TRBV28 with TRBJ2-1, with D perhaps TRBD2 (5 bases). Germline V gives CDR1 MDHEN, CDR2 SYDVKM. V lost 10 bases to trimming and J lost 16 bases, with 20 bases between them. The CDR3 extends over 11 amino acids. In DNA, the CDR3 is TGTGCCATAAAAGTCGGGGTCGCTCGTTTCTTC. Translation: CAIKVGVARFF.

A note on this clonotype: This may arise from a read error, as a much more abundant clone is one base away. The chain links TRBV4-1 to TRBJ2-1, with TRBD1 matching over 7 bases. This CDR3 has 16 amino acids. Per germline, CDR1 MGHRA and CDR2 YSYEKL. Trimming removed 6 bases from V and 7 bases from J; junction bases left unmatched: 15. The CDR3 DNA reads TGCGCCAGCAGACAGACAGGGATAACAAGGGGTAATGAGCAGTTCTTC. Its translation is CASRQTGITRGNEQFF.

This clonotype was counted between two and nine times. The CDR3 protein is CASSFVHEETQYF. The CDR3 bases are TGTGCCAGCAGCTTTGTCCACGAAGAGACCCAGTACTTC. The genes are TRBV5-6 and TRBJ2-5; D unresolved. The germline V gene has CDR1 SGHDT and CDR2 YYEEEE. The CDR3 consists of 13 residues. Trimming stripped 2 bases from V and 3 bases from J, with 8 bases between.

The chain is built from TRBV12-3 or TRBV12-4 and TRBJ2-7; a possible D gene is TRBD2 (6 bases). With 5 bases removed from V and 6 bases from J, the gap between germline ends came to 14 bases. CDR3 length: 13 amino acids. The CDR3 DNA sequence: TGTGCCAGCAGTAAGACTAGGTTGGGCGAGCAGTACTTC. This gives the protein CASSKTRLGEQYF.

The V gene is TRBV12-3 or TRBV12-4, the J gene TRBJ2-3; D not resolved. The CDR3 is made up of 18 amino acids. Trimming left V 5 bases short and J 3 bases short, with 24 bases between. CDR3 in DNA: TGTGCCAGCAGTATAGGCGGCTTGTTAGAATTCGGGACAGATACGCAGTATTTT. Translating gives CASSIGGLLEFGTDTQYF.

The genes are TRBV18 and TRBJ2-7, with TRBD2 matching 7 bases. CDR3 length: 15 amino acids. CDR1 is KGHSH and CDR2 is LQKENI in the germline V gene. The V segment lost 6 bases and the J segment 0 bases; nucleotides outside the gene matches: 8. DNA for the CDR3: TGTGCCAGCTCGCAATTGAGCGGGACCTCCTACGAGCAGTACTTC. Residues: CASSQLSGTSYEQYF.

The sample holds one count of this clonotype. The junction differs from germline at one of its ends, possibly a read error. The chain recombines TRBV28 with TRBJ2-6, with no clear D. In germline, CDR1 is MDHEN, CDR2 SYDVKM. The CDR3 has 17 amino acids. CDR3 amino acids: CANSSPSRASGANVLTF. CDR3 nucleotides: TGTGCCAACAGTTCCCCCTCCCGGGCTTCTGGGGCCAACGTCCTGACTTTC.

A note on this clonotype: At one end the junction does not follow the germline gene, possibly because of a read error. The chain joins TRBV28 to TRBJ1-1; D gene ambiguous. The CDR3 runs 12 residues. CDR1 is MDHEN, CDR2 SYDVKM, per germline. DNA of the CDR3: TGTGCCAGCAGCCAAGACATCACTGAAACTTTCTTT. It specifies CASSQDITETFF.

In this sample, this clonotype turned up many times. The J gene is TRBJ2-3, the V gene TRBV28, with TRBD2 as a possible D gene (6 bases). CDR1 and CDR2 from the germline V gene are MDHEN and SYDVKM. Trimming took off 2 bases at V and 2 bases at J, with 11 bases between the two ends. There are 15 residues in the CDR3. In nucleotides, the CDR3 is TGTGCCAGCAGTTTAGGCGGGGAGGTCACAGATACGCAGTATTTT. This sequence encodes CASSLGGEVTDTQYF.

This clonotype has only a few counts. The genes are TRBV4-1 and TRBJ2-7; TRBD1 agrees at 7 bases. V lost 1 base to trimming and J lost 9 bases; unmatched junction nucleotides: 6. This CDR3 comprises 13 residues. The V gene's germline CDR1 is MGHRA and CDR2 YSYEKL. CDR3 sequence: CASSQGTGEPQYF. Here the CDR3 DNA reads TGCGCCAGCAGCCAAGGAACAGGGGAACCGCAGTACTTC.

Remarks on this clonotype: With a much larger clone just one base away, this may be a read error. V is TRBV7-9 and J is TRBJ1-2, with D possibly TRBD1 on 5 matching bases. This CDR3 comprises 13 residues. Germline CDR1 SEHNR, CDR2 FQNEAQ (reference sequence). The CDR3 DNA follows: TGTGACAGCAGCACTTTGGGGGACTATGGCTACACCTTC. It is translated as CDSSTLGDYGYTF.

There are many counts of this clonotype. This chain uses TRBV3-1 with TRBJ2-7, with D tentatively TRBD1 (6 bases). V lost 2 bases, J lost 7 bases, and 9 bases lay in between. This CDR3 has 12 amino acids. Germline-derived CDR1 and CDR2 are LGHDT and YNNKEL (reference sequence). The CDR3 reads CASSQQGREQYF. The CDR3 region has the DNA TGTGCCAGCAGCCAACAGGGGCGGGAGCAGTACTTC.

This clonotype was picked up many times. V gene TRBV20-1 combines with J gene TRBJ1-3; D call uncertain. Trimming stripped 3 bases from V and 2 bases from J, with 5 bases between. Germline CDR1 reads DFQATT; CDR2 reads SNEGSKA (reference sequence). This CDR3 is built from 12 residues. The CDR3 DNA sequence: TGCAGTGCTAGGGCTACTGGAAACACCATATATTTT. It yields the protein CSARATGNTIYF.

This chain joins TRBV24-1 and TRBJ2-5; D might be TRBD1 or TRBD2, each matching 5 bases. Per the germline V gene, CDR1 is KGHDR and CDR2 is SFDVKD. The germline V and J ends were trimmed by 4 bases and 2 bases, with 19 bases remaining between them. The CDR3 totals 17 residues. CDR3 region: CATSDSGTFLEQETQYF. The CDR3 nucleotides read TGTGCCACCAGTGACTCCGGGACCTTTCTGGAGCAAGAGACCCAGTACTTC.